This T cell receptor beta chain was documented in a study of OX40 agonist ivuxolimab in advanced cancers. Across the study: Allowance was made for prior anti-PD-1, anti-PD-L1 or anti-CTLA-4 therapy, and 40% to 45% had some. Study-wide findings and caveats: Researchers did not establish what antigens the expanded peripheral T cells target. There was clonal expansion of CD4+ and CD8+ blood T cells by week 6 at 0.1 to 3.0 mg/kg.

Germline lookup yields CDR1 GTSNPN and CDR2 SVGIG (reference sequence). V lost 2 bases, J lost 7 bases, and 8 bases lay in between. There are 11 residues in the CDR3. In regard to this clone: Antigen unknown.

Assay: immunoSEQ multiplex PCR; the TCRdb copy retains only in-frame clones and omits some. Here the sample spans 80,000 or so clones, more than 85% being singletons. Autoimmune disease history or systemic immunosuppression was exclusionary. The chain has TRBV30 and TRBJ1-1; D remains ambiguous. The receptor was derived from an adult with an advanced solid tumor such as melanoma, head and neck, liver or kidney cancer. Sequences were derived from CD4+ or CD8+ T cells sorted from blood, sampled in a trial of the OX40 agonist ivuxolimab. The CDR3, as DNA: TGTGCCTGGAGTCGGGATAATGAAGCTTTCTTT. Its protein product is CAWSRDNEAFF.